A single sample is the source of the 30 T cell receptor beta chains below, sequenced in a study of tumor-infiltrating lymphocytes in primary liver carcinoma. A primer matching the constant region was used to make TCR beta cDNA from approximately 500 ng of total RNA. It was through three nested multiplex PCR rounds of slightly modified ARM-PCR that TCR beta libraries arose. A C-beta reverse primer and TRBV1-TRBV30 forward primers served in each of the first two PCR rounds, at approximately 10 cycles apiece. TCRdb reanalysed the multiplex PCR reads using MiXCR and keeps one entry per CDR3 protein. The profile shows approximately 330,000 distinct CDR3 sequences, less than 70% of them singletons. Extraction also yielded germline DNA, while blood RNA was obtained from unsorted whole blood. Sequenced sample: peripheral blood. The receptors here all came from a middle-aged man with primary liver carcinoma and hepatitis B virus infection.

Worth noting for this clonotype: This may be a read error, as it is one base from a much larger clone. V and J are TRBV6-1 and TRBJ2-5; D not resolved. CDR3 length: 17 amino acids. Germline-derived CDR1 and CDR2 are MNHNS and SASEGT. V lost 5 bases and J lost 5, with 24 bases in between. The CDR3 protein is CASSLGRNTNGHETQYF. As DNA, the CDR3 is TGTGCCAGCAGTTTAGGACGGAACACCAACGGGCATGAGACCCAGTACTTC.

In the case of this clonotype: A much larger clonotype is one base distant, so this may be a read error. Written as DNA, the CDR3 is TGTGTCAGCAGTTTTAGTACAGGGGGTTTATATTCACCCCTCCACTTT. Translation gives CVSSFSTGGLYSPLHF. The chain joins TRBV12-3 or TRBV12-4 to TRBJ1-6, with 8 bases fitting TRBD1. The CDR3 consists of 16 residues.

Concerning this clonotype itself: A single base separates this from a much larger clone, so it may be a read error. V usage is TRBV6-2 or TRBV6-3 and J usage is TRBJ1-2; D is unresolved. Per the germline V gene, CDR1 is MNHEY and CDR2 is SVGEGT. The CDR3 sequence is 14 residues long. CDR3 loop: CVSSYSLLQRGYTF. The DNA of the CDR3 is TGTGTCAGCAGTTACTCGCTCCTTCAGCGGGGCTACACCTTC.

The chain couples TRBV4-1 to TRBJ2-2; 11 bases align to TRBD1. There are 16 residues in the CDR3. CDR1 and CDR2 from the germline V gene are MGHRA and YSYEKL. V was pared by 7 bases and J by 10 bases, with 14 bases of the junction left unmatched. The CDR3 DNA follows: TGCGCCAGCAACGATCTGGACAGGGGGCTAACCTTGGAGCTGTTTTTT. Residues: CASNDLDRGLTLELFF.

As concerns this clonotype: A single base separates this from a much larger clone, so it may be a read error. The rearrangement joins TRBV7-9 to TRBJ2-3; 15 nucleotides align to TRBD2. Germline V lookup: CDR1 SEHNR, CDR2 FQNEAQ (reference sequence). CDR3 length equals 16 residues. The CDR3 bases are TGTGCCAGCAGCTCCGGACTAGCGGGAGGGCGGAGTACGCGGTATTTT. Encoded protein: CASSSGLAGGRSTRYF.

Concerning this clonotype itself: This may be a read error: a much more frequent sequence differs by one nucleotide. This sequence joins TRBV7-9 and TRBJ2-5; 9 nucleotides line up with TRBD2. Germline trimming cut 4 bases from V and 4 bases from J; bases unmatched to any gene: 7. The germline gives CDR1 SEHNR, CDR2 FQNEAQ (reference sequence). The CDR3 is 15 residues long. The CDR3 loop reads CASSWTSEGLETQYF. The CDR3 region has the DNA TGTGCCAGCAGCTGGACTAGCGAGGGCCTAGAGACCCAGTACTTC.

Notes on this clonotype: Germline is not matched at one junction end, which may reflect a read error. The chain uses TRBV11-2 and TRBJ2-5; no definite D call. CDR1 and CDR2 (germline): SGHAT, FQNNGV. The CDR3 runs to 14 residues. In nucleotides, the CDR3 is TGTGGCAGCAGCTTAGAGCCCCAAGAGGAGACCCAATACTTC. This codes for CGSSLEPQEETQYF.

Of note for this clonotype: Likely a read error: the CDR3 ends without its conserved phenylalanine or tryptophan. The chain employs TRBV11-2 and TRBJ2-3; no clear D gene. Germline CDR1 is SGHAT and CDR2 is FQNNGV. This CDR3 has 16 amino acids. The CDR3 region has the DNA TGTGTCAGCAGCTTAGTGACTGGGTTTAGCACAGATACGCAGTATTTA. This sequence encodes CVSSLVTGFSTDTQYL.

The chain joins TRBV11-2 to TRBJ1-1; D is perhaps TRBD1 (6 bases). Trimming took off 3 bases at V and 3 bases at J, with 14 bases between the two ends. There are 15 residues in the CDR3. CDR1 and CDR2 from the germline V gene are SGHAT and FQNNGV. CDR3 in amino acids: CASSFRGRFDTEAFF. CDR3 nucleotide sequence: TGTGCCAGCAGCTTCAGGGGACGGTTCGACACTGAAGCTTTCTTT.

A note on this clonotype: One end of the junction is discordant with germline, which a read error may explain. The V call is TRBV11-2, the J call TRBJ2-1; 10 bases map to TRBD2. The CDR3 consists of 19 residues. Germline V gene lookup returns CDR1 SGHAT and CDR2 FQNNGV. CDR3 bases: TGTGCCAGCAGCTCGGTCACGGGACCAGCGGGAGGGCCCTTGAATGGGCAGTTCTTC. Its translation: CASSSVTGPAGGPLNGQFF.

A remark on this clonotype: At one boundary the junction diverges from the germline segment, which might be a read error. The chain has TRBV10-2 and TRBJ1-2, with no clear D. The CDR3 covers 11 residues. CDR1 is WSHSY, CDR2 SAAADI, per germline. As DNA, the CDR3 is TGCGCCTGCTCAGACTCTTATGTCTACACTTTC. Translating gives CACSDSYVYTF.

Details on this clonotype: A single base separates this from a much larger clone, so it may be a read error. The chain combines TRBV4-1 with TRBJ1-5, with TRBD1 matching over 7 bases. Germline V gene data show CDR1 as MGHRA and CDR2 as YSYEKL. V lost 0 bases and J lost 4; bases outside the gene matches: 6. This CDR3 is built from 16 residues. CDR3 nucleotide sequence: TGCGCCAGCAGCCAAGAAAGGGGGCTGGTAAATCAGCCCCAGCATTTT. This gives the protein CASSQERGLVNQPQHF.

As for this clonotype: A read error is possible here, since a much larger clone lies one base away. Since no conserved phenylalanine or tryptophan closes the CDR3, a read error is the likely cause. This chain links TRBV10-1 with TRBJ2-1, with D possibly being TRBD2 (5 bases). Germline V gene lookup returns CDR1 WNHNN and CDR2 SYGVQD (reference sequence). This CDR3 contains 15 residues. V lost 6 bases, J lost 0 bases, and 12 bases lay in between. The CDR3 DNA follows: TGCGCCAGCAGCACTGGAGGAAGCTCCTACAATGAGCAGTTCTTG. Translating it yields CASSTGGSSYNEQFL.

This clonotype is a singleton in its sample. V is TRBV24-1 and J is TRBJ2-1; no clear D. The CDR3 contains 14 residues. V shed 0 bases and J shed 1 base, with 3 bases lying between them. The germline CDR1 and CDR2 sequences are KGHDR and SFDVKD. The CDR3 nucleotides read TGTGCCACCAGTGATTTGCATTCCTACAATGAGCAGTTCTTC. Amino acid sequence: CATSDLHSYNEQFF.

This chain links TRBV7-3 with TRBJ2-3; D tentatively fits TRBD1 or TRBD2 (6 bases each). CDR3 length: 16 amino acids. The germline gives CDR1 SGHTA, CDR2 FQGTGA. V was shortened by 5 bases and J by 4 bases, with 19 bases between the two germline ends. The CDR3 nucleotides are TGTGCCAGCAGCCCTTATCGGGGGCCGGTTCCAGATACGCAGTATTTT. Translation gives CASSPYRGPVPDTQYF. The whole variable domain, remainder taken from reference TRBV7-3 and TRBJ2-3, is GAGVSQTPSNKVTEKGKYVELRCDPISGHTALYWYRQSLGQGPEFLIYFQGTGAADDSGLPNDRFFAVRPEGSVSTLKIQRTERGDSAVYLCASSPYRGPVPDTQYFGPGTRLTVL.

The V gene is TRBV28, the J gene TRBJ2-1, with D maybe TRBD2 (5 bases). V was cut by 5 bases and J by 4 bases, with 24 bases left in between. The CDR3 consists of 18 residues. CDR1 and CDR2 from the germline V gene are MDHEN and SYDVKM. As DNA, the CDR3 is TGTGCCAGCAGTCCAAGCGAGAGGGTGCGGAGATATTACAATGAGCAGTTCTTC. It encodes CASSPSERVRRYYNEQFF. The variable domain in full, completed from reference TRBV28 and TRBJ2-1, reads DVKVTQSSRYLVKRTGEKVFLECVQDMDHENMFWYRQDPGLGLRLIYFSYDVKMKEKGDIPEGYSVSREKKERFSLILESASTNQTSMYLCASSPSERVRRYYNEQFFGPGTRLTVL.

This chain uses TRBV10-3 with TRBJ2-1, with 13 bases aligning to TRBD2. From germline, CDR1 is ENHRY and CDR2 SYGVKD. J gave up 8 bases and V 6 bases, and 13 bases lay outside the gene matches. This CDR3 has 17 residues. The CDR3: CAISGSKLAGGHYEQFF. In DNA, the CDR3 is TGTGCCATCAGCGGATCAAAACTAGCGGGAGGGCACTATGAGCAGTTCTTC.

For this clonotype: A single base separates this from a much larger clone, so it may be a read error. This CDR3 fails to terminate in the conserved phenylalanine or tryptophan, so it likely reflects a read error. This chain links TRBV7-9 with TRBJ2-5, with D maybe TRBD1 (6 bases). Trimming shortened V by 5 bases and J by 0 bases, and 7 bases separated the two germline ends. Per the germline V gene, CDR1 is SEHNR and CDR2 is FQNEAQ (reference sequence). This CDR3 region has 13 residues. The CDR3, as DNA: TGTGCCAGCAGCCGGGACAACCAAGAGACCCAGTACTAC. It translates to CASSRDNQETQYY.

The table lists this clonotype with a few counts. The chain uses TRBV4-1 and TRBJ2-3; 7 bases match TRBD2. Germline V gives CDR1 MGHRA, CDR2 YSYEKL. Unmatched junction bases numbered 12, after V lost 3 bases and J lost 6 bases. The CDR3 is 16 residues long. The chain's CDR3 is CASSHQSGAVRDTQYF. DNA for the CDR3: TGCGCCAGCAGCCACCAAAGCGGGGCTGTCCGGGATACGCAGTATTTT.

As for this clonotype: With a much larger clone just one base away, this may be a read error. The chain joins TRBV6-2 or TRBV6-3 to TRBJ1-6; D unresolved. Germline CDR1 reads MNHEY; CDR2 reads SVGEGT. The V gene lost 6 bases and the J gene lost 14 bases, with 14 bases spanning the gap. This CDR3 spans 12 amino acids. The CDR3 region is CASSTWKGTLHF. The CDR3 nucleotides read TGTGCCAGCAGCACCTGGAAGGGAACCCTCCACTTT.

This clonotype was detected a few times. The V gene is TRBV5-6, the J gene TRBJ2-3; TRBD1 matches 7 bases. The CDR3 is 13 amino acids. The germline CDR1 and CDR2 sequences are SGHDT and YYEEEE. V gave up 4 bases and J gave up 3 bases; unmatched junction bases: 2. Written as DNA, the CDR3 is TGTGCCAGCAGCCAGGGACAGACAGATACGCAGTATTTT. It yields the protein CASSQGQTDTQYF.

To note about this clonotype: A clone one base away is much larger, so this may be a read error. Since the CDR3 does not end with the conserved phenylalanine or tryptophan, this likely comes from a read error. The rearrangement links TRBV11-2 to TRBJ2-7; no reliable D call. The CDR3 has 13 amino acids. Germline V gene data show CDR1 as SGHAT and CDR2 as FQNNGV. The CDR3 reads CASSLNSPYGQYY. The DNA for the CDR3 is TGTGCCAGCAGCTTAAACAGCCCCTACGGGCAGTACTAC.

Written as DNA, the CDR3 is TGTGTCATCCGGCGGGGTTATATTAGGAGCTCCTACGAGCAGTACTTC. This encodes CVIRRGYIRSSYEQYF. The chain uses TRBV12-3 or TRBV12-4 and TRBJ2-7, with a tentative D call TRBD2 (6 bases). There are 16 residues in the CDR3.

This clonotype occurred a few times. CDR3 loop: CASNIASGSTDTQYF. CDR3 nucleotides: TGCGCCAGCAATATAGCCAGCGGGAGTACAGATACGCAGTATTTT. This sequence joins TRBV5-1 and TRBJ2-3; 8 bases line up with TRBD2. This CDR3 region has 15 residues. The ends lost 6 bases at V and 3 bases at J; junction bases unmatched: 9. Germline lookup yields CDR1 SGHRS and CDR2 YFSETQ.

To note about this clonotype: Since no conserved phenylalanine or tryptophan closes the CDR3, a read error is the likely cause. This chain links TRBV11-1 with TRBJ2-5; perhaps TRBD1 as D (6 bases). The CDR3 runs to 14 residues. Germline CDR1 is SGHAT and CDR2 is FQDESV (reference sequence). The DNA of the CDR3 is TGTGCCAGCAGCTTATCTACAGGGCAAGGGACCCAGTACTTA. Translated: CASSLSTGQGTQYL.

This chain joins TRBV7-9 and TRBJ2-3; the D is unclear. The length of the CDR3 is 14 residues. CDR1 is SEHNR and CDR2 is FQNEAQ in the germline V gene (reference sequence). V gave up 7 bases and J gave up 5 bases, with 16 bases separating them. The CDR3 bases are TGTGCCAGCACCCGCGCTGGGGTAAAAGATACGCAGTATTTT. Protein sequence: CASTRAGVKDTQYF.

The V gene is TRBV5-1, the J gene TRBJ2-5, with a tentative D call TRBD1 (6 bases). Germline lookup yields CDR1 SGHRS and CDR2 YFSETQ. V was pared by 4 bases and J by 1 base, with 14 bases between. This CDR3 contains 15 residues. The CDR3 sequence is CASSPPGRGQETQYF. The CDR3 DNA is TGCGCCAGCAGCCCCCCGGGCAGGGGCCAAGAGACCCAGTACTTC.

As concerns this clonotype: Relative to the germline gene, one junction end is altered; a read error may explain this. The chain employs TRBV11-2 and TRBJ2-5; the D is unclear. Germline-derived CDR1 and CDR2 are SGHAT and FQNNGV. The CDR3 is 14 amino acids. In nucleotides, the CDR3 is TGTGCCAACAGCCCGCGGTTCGGCCAAGAGACCCAGTACTTC. It yields the protein CANSPRFGQETQYF. The variable domain in full, with the rest retrieved from reference TRBV11-2 and TRBJ2-5, is EAGVAQSPRYKIIEKRQSVAFWCNPISGHATLYWYQQILGQGPKLLIQFQNNGVVDDSQLPKDRFSAERLKGVDSTLKIQPAKLEDSAVYLCANSPRFGQETQYFGPGTRLLVL.

Points on this clonotype: The conserved final phenylalanine or tryptophan is absent from the CDR3, which likely points to a read error. J is TRBJ2-1 and V is TRBV4-3; maybe TRBD2 (5 bases). CDR1 is LGHNA, CDR2 YSLEER, per germline. The CDR3 contains 16 residues. The CDR3 nucleotides are TGCGCCAGCGGCCAAGAACCGGGATCGACCTACAATGAGCAGTTCCTC. The encoded protein is CASGQEPGSTYNEQFL.

This clonotype appeared many times. The CDR3 is CASSPGTGSRTDTQYF. For the CDR3, the DNA is TGTGCCAGCAGCCCCGGGACAGGGAGCCGCACAGATACGCAGTATTTT. The V call is TRBV11-3, the J call TRBJ2-3, with 9 positions matching TRBD1. This CDR3 is 16 amino acids long. After removal of 5 bases from V and 1 base from J, the junction contained 7 bases not matched to a gene. Germline V CDR1 and CDR2: SGHNT, YENEEA. Drawing the rest from reference TRBV11-3 and TRBJ2-3, the complete variable domain is EAGVVQSPRYKIIEKKQPVAFWCNPISGHNTLYWYLQNLGQGPELLIRYENEEAVDDSQLPKDRFSAERLKGVDSTLKIQPAELGDSAVYLCASSPGTGSRTDTQYFGPGTRLTVL.